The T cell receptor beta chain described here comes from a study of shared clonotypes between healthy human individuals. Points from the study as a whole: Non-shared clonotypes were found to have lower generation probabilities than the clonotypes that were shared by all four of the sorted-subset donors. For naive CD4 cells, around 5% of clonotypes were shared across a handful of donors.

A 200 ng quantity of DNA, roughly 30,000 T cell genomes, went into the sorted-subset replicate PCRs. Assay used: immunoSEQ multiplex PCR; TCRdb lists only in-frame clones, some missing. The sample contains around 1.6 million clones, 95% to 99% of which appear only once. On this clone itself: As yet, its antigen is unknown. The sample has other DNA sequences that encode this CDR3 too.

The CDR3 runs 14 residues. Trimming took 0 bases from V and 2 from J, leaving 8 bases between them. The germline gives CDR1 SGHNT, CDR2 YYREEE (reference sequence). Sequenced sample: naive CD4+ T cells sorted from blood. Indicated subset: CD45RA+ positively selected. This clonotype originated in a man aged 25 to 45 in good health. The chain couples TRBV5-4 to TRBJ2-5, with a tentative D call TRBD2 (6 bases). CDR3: CASSLGGVQETQYF. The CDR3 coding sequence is TGTGCCAGCAGCTTGGGGGGGGTTCAAGAGACCCAGTACTTC.